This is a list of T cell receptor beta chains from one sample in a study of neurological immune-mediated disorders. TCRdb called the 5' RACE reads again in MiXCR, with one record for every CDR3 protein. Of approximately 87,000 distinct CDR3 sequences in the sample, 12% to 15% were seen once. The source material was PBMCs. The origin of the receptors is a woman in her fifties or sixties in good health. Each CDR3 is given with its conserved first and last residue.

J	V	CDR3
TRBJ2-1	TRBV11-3	CASSLPSGKGTNEQFF
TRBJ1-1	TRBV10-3	CAIRAGVNTEAFF
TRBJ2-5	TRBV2	CASSPGLAGGEGETQYF
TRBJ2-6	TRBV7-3	CASSLYPIDSRSGANVLTF
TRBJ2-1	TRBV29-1	CSVGASGGNNEQFF
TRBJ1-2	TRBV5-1	CASSLYGRGRIANYGYTF
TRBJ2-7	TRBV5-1	CASSLGGGPQDEQYF
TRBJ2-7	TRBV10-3	CAISESTTGTGGEEQYF
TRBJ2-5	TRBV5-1	CASSGTHQETQYF
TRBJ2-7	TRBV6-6	CASSPLAGENEQYF
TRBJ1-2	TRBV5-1	CASSSGQGPNYGYTF
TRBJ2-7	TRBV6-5	CASSYGPQPNYEQYF
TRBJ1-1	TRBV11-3	CASSLVESPGQGTFF
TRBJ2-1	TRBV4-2	CASSQPTSGRAVAQFF
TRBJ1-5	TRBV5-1	CASSFEGGPYQPRHF
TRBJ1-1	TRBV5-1	CASSLVISGVTEAFF
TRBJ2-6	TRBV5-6	CASSAGLTSSGANVLTF